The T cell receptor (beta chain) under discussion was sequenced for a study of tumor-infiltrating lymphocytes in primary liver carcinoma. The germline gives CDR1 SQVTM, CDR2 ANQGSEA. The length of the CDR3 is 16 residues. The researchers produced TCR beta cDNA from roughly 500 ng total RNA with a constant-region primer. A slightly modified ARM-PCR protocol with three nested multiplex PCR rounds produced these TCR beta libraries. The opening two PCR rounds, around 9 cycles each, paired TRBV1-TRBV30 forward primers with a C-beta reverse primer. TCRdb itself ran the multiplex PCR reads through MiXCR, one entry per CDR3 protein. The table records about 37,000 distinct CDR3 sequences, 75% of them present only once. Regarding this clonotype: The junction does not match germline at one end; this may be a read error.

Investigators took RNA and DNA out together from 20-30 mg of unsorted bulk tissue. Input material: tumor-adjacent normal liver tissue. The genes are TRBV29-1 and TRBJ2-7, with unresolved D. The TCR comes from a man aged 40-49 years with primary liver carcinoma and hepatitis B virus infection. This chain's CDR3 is CCAMTYGIGTPYEKYF. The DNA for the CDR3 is TGCTGCGCCATGACATATGGGATCGGCACTCCCTACGAGAAGTACTTC.